The 23 T cell receptor beta chains below were found in one sample sequenced in a study of T-cell memory formation after mild COVID-19. A single record per CDR3 protein comes from TCRdb applying MiXCR to the 5' RACE reads. There are a few hundred thousand distinct CDR3 sequences in the sample; less than 9.5% occur only once, and about 20% lies in the top ten. The specimen was PBMCs or a T cell subset sorted from them (not recorded which). These TCRs come from a man between 18 and 29 years old who had mild COVID-19 (a few samples of this study predate the infection). Cell type and time point are not known.

The rearrangement uses TRBV11-2 and TRBJ2-6; D is ambiguous. V was clipped by 1 base and J by 0 bases, with 7 bases between them. CDR1 is SGHAT and CDR2 is FQNNGV in the germline V gene. The CDR3 is 16 amino acids. The chain's CDR3 is CASSLVAVSGANVLTF. The CDR3 DNA reads as TGTGCCAGCAGCTTAGTCGCCGTCTCTGGGGCCAACGTCCTGACTTTC. The entire variable domain, with the rest obtained from reference TRBV11-2 and TRBJ2-6, is as follows: EAGVAQSPRYKIIEKRQSVAFWCNPISGHATLYWYQQILGQGPKLLIQFQNNGVVDDSQLPKDRFSAERLKGVDSTLKIQPAKLEDSAVYLCASSLVAVSGANVLTFGAGSRLTVL.

The chain combines TRBV7-9 with TRBJ1-1, with D uncertain. The CDR3 has 12 residues. The germline V gene has CDR1 SEHNR and CDR2 FQNEAQ (reference sequence). The germline V and J ends were trimmed by 6 bases and 4 bases, with 9 bases remaining between them. The CDR3 protein is CASSSGGTEAFF. CDR3 nucleotide sequence: TGTGCCAGCAGTTCGGGCGGCACTGAAGCTTTCTTT.

CDR3 protein: CASSFSSGGTQPQHF. CDR3 nucleotide sequence: TGTGCCAGCAGCTTCTCATCAGGGGGCACTCAGCCCCAGCATTTT. The V and J genes are TRBV7-2 and TRBJ1-5; 8 bases match TRBD1. The CDR3 spans 15 residues. The trim removed 3 bases at V and 6 bases at J, leaving 7 bases unmatched. CDR1 is SGHTA and CDR2 is FQGNSA in the germline V gene.

V and J are TRBV9 and TRBJ1-2; TRBD1 might be the D (5 bases). CDR1 SGDLS and CDR2 YYNGEE come from the germline V gene. This CDR3 spans 16 amino acids. V shed 3 bases and J shed 4 bases, with 19 bases lying between them. The CDR3 nucleotides are TGTGCCAGCAGCGGCGTTGGGGCGGTGGGGTTCTATGGCTACACCTTC. Encoded protein: CASSGVGAVGFYGYTF.

The V and J genes are TRBV5-1 and TRBJ1-6; 9 positions match TRBD1. This CDR3 region has 16 residues. Germline trimming cut 4 bases from V and 5 bases from J; bases unmatched to any gene: 7. Germline lookup yields CDR1 SGHRS and CDR2 YFSETQ. The CDR3 reads CASSGGTGSNNSPLHF. The CDR3 nucleotides are TGCGCCAGCAGCGGCGGGACAGGGAGTAATAATTCACCCCTCCACTTT.

This clonotype was seen a handful of times. V usage is TRBV6-6 and J usage is TRBJ1-4; TRBD1 matches at 8 bases. This CDR3 spans 16 amino acids. Germline CDR1 is MNHNY and CDR2 is SVGAGI (reference sequence). V lost 4 bases to trimming and J lost 5 bases; unmatched junction nucleotides: 9. The DNA of the CDR3 is TGTGCCAGCAGTTCCCTAGACCGGGACAGGAATGAAAAACTGTTTTTT. It is translated as CASSSLDRDRNEKLFF.

The V and J genes are TRBV6-6 and TRBJ1-5, with 7 bases fitting TRBD1. The CDR3 has 18 residues. Germline V CDR1 and CDR2: MNHNY, SVGAGI (reference sequence). Unmatched junction bases numbered 18, after V lost 5 bases and J lost 5 bases. The CDR3 protein is CASSDPTTGLLSDQPQHF. In DNA, the CDR3 is TGTGCCAGCAGTGACCCCACGACAGGGCTCCTTTCGGATCAGCCCCAGCATTTT.

This clonotype was detected ten times or more. The chain combines TRBV4-1 with TRBJ2-7; no reliable D call. V was pared by 0 bases and J by 0 bases, with 3 bases between. This CDR3 comprises 13 residues. CDR1 and CDR2 (germline): MGHRA, YSYEKL. CDR3 in amino acids: CASSQEPSYEQYF. CDR3 bases: TGCGCCAGCAGCCAAGAGCCCTCCTACGAGCAGTACTTC.

This clonotype was seen a handful of times. The genes are TRBV19 and TRBJ2-3; the D is unclear. Germline assignment: CDR1 LNHDA and CDR2 SQIVND (reference sequence). V lost 5 bases and J lost 5, with 5 bases in between. The length of the CDR3 is 11 residues. The chain's CDR3 is CASSFKDTQYF. The CDR3 nucleotides are TGTGCCAGTAGTTTTAAAGATACGCAGTATTTT.

This clonotype was found a few times. The chain carries TRBV20-1 and TRBJ1-1; no definite D call. The V and J ends lost 2 bases and 5 bases respectively, with 12 bases between them. Germline values: CDR1 DFQATT, CDR2 SNEGSKA (reference sequence). The CDR3 spans 13 residues. In nucleotides, the CDR3 is TGCAGTGCTAGAAGACAAGGGAGGACTGAAGCTTTCTTT. Residues: CSARRQGRTEAFF.

This clonotype was picked up many times. The chain uses TRBV6-2 or TRBV6-3 and TRBJ2-1; D gene ambiguous. This CDR3 has 12 residues. The ends were cut back, 2 bases at V and 7 bases at J, with 6 bases in the middle. Germline CDR1 reads MNHEY; CDR2 reads SVGEGT. Here the CDR3 DNA reads TGTGCCAGCAGTTACGGTGGGAATGAGCAGTTCTTC. Its protein product is CASSYGGNEQFF.

V usage is TRBV6-4 and J usage is TRBJ2-3, with no clear D. This CDR3 is 13 amino acids long. Trimming removed 3 bases from V and 1 base from J, with 5 bases in between. The germline V gene encodes CDR1 MRHNA and CDR2 SNTAGT. CDR3 coding DNA: TGTGCCAGCAGTGAAAAGGGCACAGATACGCAGTATTTT. Amino acid sequence: CASSEKGTDTQYF.

The table lists this clonotype with many counts. The rearrangement joins TRBV7-6 to TRBJ1-1; 9 nucleotides align to TRBD1. The CDR3 totals 16 residues. V shed 4 bases and J 2 bases; nucleotides not matched to a gene: 8. Germline V gives CDR1 SGHVS, CDR2 FNYEAQ. CDR3 coding DNA: TGTGCCAGCAGCTCCCGACCGGGACAGGGTAACACTGAAGCTTTCTTT. Encoded protein: CASSSRPGQGNTEAFF.

The chain links TRBV24-1 to TRBJ2-1; TRBD1 or TRBD2 may be the D gene (5 bases each). The CDR3 covers 13 residues. Trimming pared 5 bases from V and 10 bases from J, leaving 14 bases between. Per the germline V gene, CDR1 is KGHDR and CDR2 is SFDVKD. The CDR3 bases are TGTGCCACCAGTGTAAAGGGACGGGGCGAGCAGTTCTTC. Protein sequence: CATSVKGRGEQFF.

The sample holds a few counts of this clonotype. The chain employs TRBV5-1 and TRBJ2-1, with 11 bases fitting TRBD2. Looked up from germline, CDR1 is SGHRS and CDR2 is YFSETQ. V lost 3 bases, J lost 0 bases, and 2 bases stayed unmatched. This CDR3 region has 16 residues. The CDR3 DNA is TGCGCCAGCAGCTCTAGCGGGGGGAGCTCCTACAATGAGCAGTTCTTC. Protein: CASSSSGGSSYNEQFF. The complete variable domain, with remaining parts taken from reference TRBV5-1 and TRBJ2-1, reads KAGVTQTPRYLIKTRGQQVTLSCSPISGHRSVSWYQQTPGQGLQFLFEYFSETQRNKGNFPGRFSGRQFSNSRSEMNVSTLELGDSALYLCASSSSGGSSYNEQFFGPGTRLTVL.

The sample holds a few counts of this clonotype. The J gene is TRBJ2-3, the V gene TRBV7-2; 7 nucleotides agree with TRBD1. The junction had 9 bases not matched to a gene; V was cut back by 8 bases and J by 4 bases. Germline CDR1 reads SGHTA; CDR2 reads FQGNSA. The CDR3 consists of 14 residues. The CDR3 protein is CASRKGALADTQYF. DNA for the CDR3: TGTGCCAGCCGGAAGGGGGCCCTCGCAGATACGCAGTATTTT.

This clonotype has more than one count but fewer than ten. The chain carries TRBV4-1 and TRBJ1-2; TRBD1 might be the D (5 bases). Germline assignment: CDR1 MGHRA and CDR2 YSYEKL. Trimming removed 2 bases from V and 8 bases from J, with 18 bases in between. The CDR3 runs to 15 residues. CDR3 sequence: CASSQFSGRRRGYTF. CDR3 DNA sequence: TGCGCCAGCAGCCAATTTTCGGGGCGACGGCGGGGCTACACCTTC.

This clonotype was seen ten or more times. This sequence joins TRBV5-1 and TRBJ2-1; 11 bases are a match to TRBD2. V lost 1 base and J lost 8; bases outside the gene matches: 5. Germline CDR1 is SGHRS and CDR2 is YFSETQ. This CDR3 is 15 amino acids long. The CDR3 DNA reads as TGCGCCAGCAGCTTGATAGCGGGGGGGCCGCATGAGCAGTTCTTC. This codes for CASSLIAGGPHEQFF.

The V call is TRBV6-6, the J call TRBJ1-1; D is undetermined. Germline assignment: CDR1 MNHNY and CDR2 SVGAGI (reference sequence). The CDR3 has 13 residues. V lost 2 bases and J lost 3, with 7 bases in between. CDR3 region: CASSYGLYTEAFF. The CDR3 DNA sequence: TGTGCCAGCAGTTACGGCCTTTACACTGAAGCTTTCTTT.

The chain is built from TRBV3-1 and TRBJ2-3, with D tentatively TRBD1 (5 bases). This CDR3 comprises 13 residues. Germline V CDR1 and CDR2: LGHDT, YNNKEL (reference sequence). The V end was cut by 4 bases, the J end by 4 bases, with 9 bases between. The CDR3 reads CASSRTGPDTQYF. The CDR3 bases are TGTGCCAGCAGCCGCACAGGACCAGATACGCAGTATTTT.

This clonotype is medium-sized within its sample. This CDR3 is CASSGTAQETQYF. In DNA, the CDR3 is TGCGCCAGCAGCGGGACAGCGCAAGAGACCCAGTACTTC. The V and J genes are TRBV5-1 and TRBJ2-5; 7 nucleotides align to TRBD1. The trim removed 4 bases at V and 2 bases at J, leaving 2 bases unmatched. The CDR3 runs to 13 residues. Germline V gives CDR1 SGHRS, CDR2 YFSETQ.

This clonotype was detected only a few times. The chain is built from TRBV7-2 and TRBJ1-5, with a possible D match to TRBD1 (6 bases). The germline V and J ends were trimmed by 3 bases and 5 bases, with 11 bases remaining between them. The germline V gene has CDR1 SGHTA and CDR2 FQGNSA. The CDR3 length is 14 residues. The CDR3 loop reads CASSFTGYDQPQHF. CDR3 nucleotide sequence: TGTGCCAGCAGCTTCACAGGGTATGATCAGCCCCAGCATTTT. Complete variable domain (other parts from reference TRBV7-2 and TRBJ1-5): GAGVSQSPSNKVTEKGKDVELRCDPISGHTALYWYRQSLGQGLEFLIYFQGNSAPDKSGLPSDRFSAERTGGSVSTLTIQRTQQEDSAVYLCASSFTGYDQPQHFGDGTRLSIL.

This clonotype appeared many times. The V gene is TRBV7-3, the J gene TRBJ2-1; D is ambiguous. The V gene's germline CDR1 is SGHTA and CDR2 FQGTGA. The CDR3 is 13 residues long. Trimming took 2 bases from V and 6 from J, leaving 8 bases between them. CDR3 residues: CASSLSTFNEQFF. The CDR3 DNA follows: TGTGCCAGCAGCTTATCGACCTTCAATGAGCAGTTCTTC.